Following are 17 T cell receptor beta chains from one sample sequenced in a study of cytomegalovirus exposure and HLA in healthy donors (dated by TCRdb to the late 2010s). Receptor amplification or capture employed the immunoSEQ multiplex PCR assay. For the multiplex PCR, a mixture combining 60 forward primers for TCR Vbeta segments and 13 reverse primers for TCR Jbeta segments was used. The immuneACCESS repertoire file appears here via TCRdb, limited to in-frame rearrangements. These files lack a portion of the clones; in checked studies, under half of the deficit traces to unresolved V genes, and the cause of the others is not known. Recorded for this sample are about 160,000 clones; approximately 72% of them occurred a single time. The top ten constitute around 2.5% of the sample. Sequencing was carried out using PBMCs. Receptors were obtained from a female donor in good health and CMV-seronegative.

The chain recombines TRBV7-2 with TRBJ1-1; D is unresolved. V gave up 5 bases and J gave up 1 base, with 8 bases separating them. The CDR3 consists of 13 residues. Germline V lookup: CDR1 SGHTA, CDR2 FQGNSA. Here the CDR3 DNA reads TGTGCCAGCAGCCCCCAGTGGAACACTGAAGCTTTCTTT. Protein: CASSPQWNTEAFF. Complete variable domain (other parts from reference TRBV7-2 and TRBJ1-1): GAGVSQSPSNKVTEKGKDVELRCDPISGHTALYWYRQSLGQGLEFLIYFQGNSAPDKSGLPSDRFSAERTGGSVSTLTIQRTQQEDSAVYLCASSPQWNTEAFFGQGTRLTVV.

A few counts support this clone. The chain combines TRBV15 with TRBJ2-1; D might be TRBD2 (5 bases). Germline V gene sequence: CDR1 LNHNV, CDR2 YYDKDF (reference sequence). V dropped 0 bases and J dropped 5 bases, with 11 bases sitting between them. The CDR3 spans 15 residues. CDR3 in amino acids: CATSRDQDSNNEQFF. In DNA, the CDR3 is TGTGCCACCAGCAGAGATCAGGACTCGAACAATGAGCAGTTCTTC.

This clone has a single count. The chain recombines TRBV28 with TRBJ2-4, with D possibly TRBD2 on 5 matching bases. Deletions cut 5 bases from V and 6 bases from J, with 20 bases between. In germline, CDR1 is MDHEN, CDR2 SYDVKM. The CDR3 sequence is 16 residues long. CDR3 in amino acids: CASSATSTLAGNIQYF. The DNA for the CDR3 is TGTGCCAGCAGTGCCACCTCGACTCTGGCGGGAAACATTCAGTACTTC.

The genes are TRBV21-1 and TRBJ1-5; the DNA was not compared with TRBD1, the D call given in the table. TRBV21-1 is a known pseudogene. The CDR3 is 13 amino acids. The DNA for the CDR3 is TGTGCCAGCAGCAAAGGGGGCTCGCAGCCCCAGCATTTT. This sequence encodes CASSKGGSQPQHF.

The sample holds a few counts of this clone. The J gene is TRBJ1-3, the V gene TRBV5-6, with 9 bases identical to TRBD1. The CDR3 spans 13 residues. CDR1 and CDR2 (germline): SGHDT, YYEEEE. With 2 bases clipped from V and 8 bases from J, the junction kept 2 bases outside the gene matches. In DNA form, the CDR3 reads TGTGCCAGCAGCTTACAGGGGGCTGACACCATATATTTT. It yields the protein CASSLQGADTIYF.

The rearrangement joins TRBV9 to TRBJ2-5; the D is unclear. Germline CDR1 is SGDLS and CDR2 is YYNGEE. V shed 0 bases and J shed 5 bases, with 5 bases lying between them. This CDR3 spans 12 amino acids. The CDR3 sequence is CASSVGAETQYF. In nucleotides, the CDR3 is TGTGCCAGCAGCGTAGGGGCGGAGACCCAGTACTTC.

V and J are TRBV6-1 and TRBJ2-6, with D possibly matching TRBD1 (5 bases). The ends were cut back, 7 bases at V and 0 bases at J, with 10 bases in the middle. This CDR3 spans 15 amino acids. From germline, CDR1 is MNHNS and CDR2 SASEGT. This CDR3 is CASNLGVSGANVLTF. CDR3 bases: TGTGCCAGCAATTTAGGGGTCTCTGGGGCCAACGTCCTGACTTTC.

On this clone: Other DNA sequences in this specimen translate into the identical CDR3. V and J are TRBV19 and TRBJ2-3; D possibly corresponds to TRBD1 (5 bases). Looked up from germline, CDR1 is LNHDA and CDR2 is SQIVND (reference sequence). The CDR3 extends over 14 amino acids. V lost 3 bases and J 4 bases, leaving 11 bases between the germline ends. The CDR3 DNA reads TGTGCCAGTAGTATTCAGGGAAGGGCAGATACGCAGTATTTT. This translates into CASSIQGRADTQYF. The full variable domain, with the rest looked up from reference TRBV19 and TRBJ2-3, is DGGITQSPKYLFRKEGQNVTLSCEQNLNHDAMYWYRQDPGQGLRLIYYSQIVNDFQKGDIAEGYSVSREKKESFPLTVTSAQKNPTAFYLCASSIQGRADTQYFGPGTRLTVL.

This clone came up a few times. The chain joins TRBV5-8 to TRBJ1-5, with D unresolved. Trimming removed 2 bases from V and 10 bases from J, with 13 bases in between. Germline values: CDR1 SGHTS, CDR2 YDEGEE. This CDR3 region has 13 residues. CDR3 nucleotide sequence: TGTGCCAGCAGCTTTAACAACCCCTTTCCCCAGCATTTT. This translates into CASSFNNPFPQHF.

This clone was detected only a few times. V is TRBV7-8 and J is TRBJ1-3; D gene ambiguous. This CDR3 spans 16 amino acids. CDR1 SGHVS and CDR2 FQNEAQ come from the germline V gene. The V gene lost 0 bases and the J gene lost 3 bases, with 12 bases spanning the gap. The CDR3 DNA follows: TGTGCCAGCAGCTTAGCGGAGAAAAGAGATGGAAACACCATATATTTT. This sequence encodes CASSLAEKRDGNTIYF.

The chain links TRBV5-6 to TRBJ1-2; 7 positions match TRBD1. The germline gives CDR1 SGHDT, CDR2 YYEEEE. The trim removed 2 bases at V and 8 bases at J, leaving 6 bases unmatched. The CDR3 spans 13 residues. CDR3 nucleotide sequence: TGTGCCAGCAGCTTTCCCGACAGGGACGGCTACACCTTC. This gives the protein CASSFPDRDGYTF. The entire variable domain, with the rest obtained from reference TRBV5-6 and TRBJ1-2, is as follows: DAGVTQSPTHLIKTRGQQVTLRCSPKSGHDTVSWYQQALGQGPQFIFQYYEEEERQRGNFPDRFSGHQFPNYSSELNVNALLLGDSALYLCASSFPDRDGYTFGSGTRLTVV.

This clone came up once. J is TRBJ2-2 and V is TRBV9; D is perhaps TRBD2 (5 bases). The germline V gene has CDR1 SGDLS and CDR2 YYNGEE. The CDR3 loop spans 13 amino acids. The V and J ends lost 6 bases and 3 bases respectively, with 9 bases between them. The chain's CDR3 is CASNPRDTGELFF. DNA for the CDR3: TGTGCCAGCAACCCGCGGGACACCGGGGAGCTGTTTTTT. The variable domain in full, with the rest retrieved from reference TRBV9 and TRBJ2-2, is DSGVTQTPKHLITATGQRVTLRCSPRSGDLSVYWYQQSLDQGLQFLIQYYNGEERAKGNILERFSAQQFPDLHSELNLSSLELGDSALYFCASNPRDTGELFFGEGSRLTVL.

This chain uses TRBV6-5 with TRBJ2-5; 13 nucleotides align to TRBD2. Unmatched junction bases numbered 5, after V lost 6 bases and J lost 4 bases. Germline V gene lookup returns CDR1 MNHEY and CDR2 SVGAGI. The length of the CDR3 is 15 residues. The CDR3 sequence: CASSQGLAGRETQYF. The CDR3 nucleotides are TGTGCCAGCAGCCAGGGACTAGCGGGACGAGAGACCCAGTACTTC.

The chain links TRBV9 to TRBJ2-3; 9 nucleotides match TRBD2. Germline trimming cut 4 bases from V and 4 bases from J; bases unmatched to any gene: 10. Germline values: CDR1 SGDLS, CDR2 YYNGEE. The CDR3 is made up of 16 amino acids. CDR3: CASSPGGRGGSDTQYF. CDR3 in DNA: TGTGCCAGCAGCCCAGGTGGGCGGGGGGGTTCAGATACGCAGTATTTT.

This clone came up a few times. V is TRBV4-3 and J is TRBJ2-3; 10 bases line up with TRBD1. V was pared by 1 base and J by 4 bases, with 5 bases of the junction left unmatched. The germline gives CDR1 LGHNA, CDR2 YSLEER. The CDR3 length is 16 residues. CDR3 DNA sequence: TGCGCCAGCAGCCAAGGGGCCGGGACAGGGGCAGATACGCAGTATTTT. Protein: CASSQGAGTGADTQYF.

V gene TRBV4-3 combines with J gene TRBJ1-3; the D gene is possibly TRBD1 (6 bases). With 0 bases removed from V and 1 base from J, the gap between germline ends came to 19 bases. Germline values: CDR1 LGHNA, CDR2 YSLEER. This CDR3 is built from 19 residues. For the CDR3, the DNA is TGCGCCAGCAGCCAAGATCACAGGGAAGGAGGATTTTCTGGAAACACCATATATTTT. The encoded protein is CASSQDHREGGFSGNTIYF.

This chain joins TRBV7-2 and TRBJ2-5, with 11 bases identical to TRBD2. The ends lost 6 bases at V and 6 bases at J; junction bases unmatched: 12. The germline V gene encodes CDR1 SGHTA and CDR2 FQGNSA. This CDR3 region has 16 residues. The CDR3 reads CASSRDLAGGKKTQYF. The CDR3 DNA reads as TGTGCCAGCAGTCGCGACTTAGCGGGGGGGAAAAAGACCCAGTACTTC.